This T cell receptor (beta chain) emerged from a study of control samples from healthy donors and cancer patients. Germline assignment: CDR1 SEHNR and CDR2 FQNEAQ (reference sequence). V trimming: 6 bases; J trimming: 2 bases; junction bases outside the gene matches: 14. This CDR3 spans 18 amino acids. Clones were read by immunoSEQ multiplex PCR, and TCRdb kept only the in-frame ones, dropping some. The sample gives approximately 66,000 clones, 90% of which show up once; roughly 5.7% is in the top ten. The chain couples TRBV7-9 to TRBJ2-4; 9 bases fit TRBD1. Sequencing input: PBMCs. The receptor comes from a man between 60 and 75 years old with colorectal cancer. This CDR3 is CASSPLSGTGITKNIQYF. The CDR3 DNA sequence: TGTGCCAGCAGTCCATTATCCGGGACAGGGATTACCAAAAACATTCAGTACTTC. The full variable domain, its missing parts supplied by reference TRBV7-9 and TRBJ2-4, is DTGVSQNPRHKITKRGQNVTFRCDPISEHNRLYWYRQTLGQGPEFLTYFQNEAQLEKSRLLSDRFSAERPKGSFSTLEIQRTEQGDSAMYLCASSPLSGTGITKNIQYFGAGTRLSVL.